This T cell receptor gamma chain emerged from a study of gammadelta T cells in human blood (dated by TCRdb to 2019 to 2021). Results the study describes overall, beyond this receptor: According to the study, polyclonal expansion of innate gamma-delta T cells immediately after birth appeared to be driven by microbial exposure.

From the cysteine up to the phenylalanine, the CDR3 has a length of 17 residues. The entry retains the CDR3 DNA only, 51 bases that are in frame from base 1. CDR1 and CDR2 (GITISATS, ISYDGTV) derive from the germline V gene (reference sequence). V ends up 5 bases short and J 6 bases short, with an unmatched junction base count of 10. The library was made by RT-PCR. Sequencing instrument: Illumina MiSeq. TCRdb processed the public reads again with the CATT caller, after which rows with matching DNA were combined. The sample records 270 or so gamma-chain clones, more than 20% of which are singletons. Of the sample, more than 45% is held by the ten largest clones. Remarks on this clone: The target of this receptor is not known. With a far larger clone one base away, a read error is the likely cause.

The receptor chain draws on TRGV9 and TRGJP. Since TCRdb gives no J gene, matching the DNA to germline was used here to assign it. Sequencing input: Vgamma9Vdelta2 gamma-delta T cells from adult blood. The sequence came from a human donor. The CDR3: CALWGEHRELGKKIKVF. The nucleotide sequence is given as TGTGCCTTGTGGGGGGAACATAGAGAGTTGGGCAAAAAAATCAAGGTATTT.